The next 21 T cell receptor beta chains were all read from a single sample in a study of cytomegalovirus exposure and HLA in healthy donors. PCR primers comprised 60 Vbeta and 13 Jbeta primers. Using immunoSEQ multiplex PCR, the repertoire was profiled, and TCRdb retains in-frame clones only, with some absent. The sample contains 50,000 to 60,000 clones, 78% of which appear only once. Sequencing was carried out using PBMCs. These TCRs come from a female donor in good health and CMV-seronegative.

The chain uses TRBV19 and TRBJ1-5; 7 bases line up with TRBD1. Germline V gene sequence: CDR1 LNHDA, CDR2 SQIVND (reference sequence). J gave up 5 bases and V 5 bases, and 6 bases lay outside the gene matches. The CDR3 contains 14 residues. The CDR3 DNA reads as TGTGCCAGTAGTGCCCGGGACAGAGATCAGCCCCAGCATTTT. Its translation: CASSARDRDQPQHF.

The chain recombines TRBV29-1 with TRBJ1-1; a possible D gene is TRBD1 (6 bases). This CDR3 region has 13 residues. V lost 5 bases and J 2 bases, leaving 12 bases between the germline ends. Germline V CDR1 and CDR2: SQVTM, ANQGSEA. The CDR3 is CSVRTELNTEAFF. In DNA form, the CDR3 reads TGCAGCGTTCGGACAGAGCTCAACACTGAAGCTTTCTTT.

V usage is TRBV4-2 and J usage is TRBJ2-1; possibly TRBD2 for D (5 bases). The V end lost 3 bases, the J end lost 8 bases, and 11 bases lay between the germline ends. The CDR3 is made up of 13 amino acids. Germline-derived CDR1 and CDR2 are LGHNA and YNFKEQ. CDR3 in amino acids: CASSHGVGDEQFF. The CDR3 nucleotides are TGTGCCAGCAGCCACGGGGTCGGGGATGAGCAGTTCTTC.

The V gene is TRBV19, the J gene TRBJ1-5; 9 bases fit TRBD1. The CDR3 runs 17 residues. Germline CDR1 reads LNHDA; CDR2 reads SQIVND (reference sequence). J gave up 4 bases and V 4 bases, and 11 bases lay outside the gene matches. In nucleotides, the CDR3 is TGTGCCAGTAGTACCCCCCCTGACAGGGGGTCAAATCAGCCCCAGCATTTT. This codes for CASSTPPDRGSNQPQHF.

The chain combines TRBV5-8 with TRBJ1-2, with D perhaps TRBD1 (6 bases). The CDR3 is 15 residues long. Germline V gene lookup returns CDR1 SGHTS and CDR2 YDEGEE. Trimming stripped 3 bases from V and 8 bases from J, with 20 bases between. CDR3 loop: CASSSWAGVPRGYTF. Written as DNA, the CDR3 is TGTGCCAGCAGCTCTTGGGCAGGGGTACCGAGGGGCTACACCTTC.

The count of this clone is one. The CDR3 DNA is TGCGCCAGCAGCTTGCAGACAGGGGGAGAGACCCAGTACTTC. Its protein product is CASSLQTGGETQYF. The chain carries TRBV5-1 and TRBJ2-5; TRBD1 agrees at 9 bases. Germline lookup yields CDR1 SGHRS and CDR2 YFSETQ. With V trimmed by 1 base and J by 4 bases, 2 bases remained unmatched. The CDR3 runs to 14 residues. Complete variable domain (other parts from reference TRBV5-1 and TRBJ2-5): KAGVTQTPRYLIKTRGQQVTLSCSPISGHRSVSWYQQTPGQGLQFLFEYFSETQRNKGNFPGRFSGRQFSNSRSEMNVSTLELGDSALYLCASSLQTGGETQYFGPGTRLLVL.

This sequence joins TRBV5-1 and TRBJ2-3, with 8 bases that match TRBD1. The CDR3 is made up of 19 amino acids. V trimming: 0 bases; J trimming: 1 base; junction bases outside the gene matches: 13. Germline V lookup: CDR1 SGHRS, CDR2 YFSETQ. CDR3 in DNA: TGCGCCAGCAGCTTGGGACAGGGGCGGATGACTTTGGGCACAGATACGCAGTATTTT. Translation: CASSLGQGRMTLGTDTQYF. Combining the CDR3 with reference TRBV5-1 and TRBJ2-3 gives the whole variable domain KAGVTQTPRYLIKTRGQQVTLSCSPISGHRSVSWYQQTPGQGLQFLFEYFSETQRNKGNFPGRFSGRQFSNSRSEMNVSTLELGDSALYLCASSLGQGRMTLGTDTQYFGPGTRLTVL.

The rearrangement joins TRBV7-6 to TRBJ2-5; tentatively, D is TRBD2 (5 bases). The CDR3 is 14 amino acids. The germline CDR1 and CDR2 sequences are SGHVS and FNYEAQ. V dropped 5 bases and J dropped 0 bases, with 10 bases sitting between them. This CDR3 is CASSVGLNQETQYF. The DNA of the CDR3 is TGTGCCAGCAGCGTTGGACTGAACCAAGAGACCCAGTACTTC.

V gene TRBV5-1 combines with J gene TRBJ2-5; possible D gene TRBD1, 5 bases. Near its end, the DNA agrees better with TRBJ2-7, so the J call may be wrong. Germline V lookup: CDR1 SGHRS, CDR2 YFSETQ. The CDR3 covers 13 residues. CDR3 residues: CASSSGQGYEQYF. The CDR3 nucleotides read TGCGCCAGCAGCTCCGGGCAGGGCTACGAGCAGTACTTC.

This clone was observed a handful of times. The CDR3 bases are TGTGCCAGCAGCTTGGACAGGGCAGGGGCTGGGTACGAGCAGTACTTC. Encoded protein: CASSLDRAGAGYEQYF. The rearrangement uses TRBV5-4 and TRBJ2-7; D is perhaps TRBD1 (6 bases). Trimming stripped 0 bases from V and 4 bases from J, with 17 bases between. Germline V lookup: CDR1 SGHNT, CDR2 YYREEE (reference sequence). The CDR3 runs 16 residues.

J is TRBJ2-7 and V is TRBV7-2, with a possible D match to TRBD1 (6 bases). The germline CDR1 and CDR2 sequences are SGHTA and FQGNSA. V was clipped by 3 bases and J by 0 bases, with 12 bases between them. The CDR3 consists of 15 residues. CDR3 protein: CASSFPGQRSYEQYF. The CDR3, as DNA: TGTGCCAGCAGCTTCCCCGGACAGCGCTCCTACGAGCAGTACTTC.

V usage is TRBV18 and J usage is TRBJ1-5; D is unresolved. CDR3 length: 15 amino acids. The V end was cut by 2 bases, the J end by 0 bases, with 8 bases between. Germline CDR1 KGHSH, CDR2 LQKENI. Here the CDR3 reads CASSPTDHSNQPQHF. The CDR3 DNA reads as TGTGCCAGCTCACCAACAGACCATAGCAATCAGCCCCAGCATTTT.

The V call is TRBV19, the J call TRBJ1-3; D gene uncertain. CDR3 length: 14 amino acids. The V and J ends lost 6 bases and 1 base respectively, with 10 bases between them. Per germline, CDR1 LNHDA and CDR2 SQIVND (reference sequence). CDR3 loop: CASRGYRSGNTIYF. CDR3 coding DNA: TGTGCCAGTAGGGGCTATAGGTCTGGAAACACCATATATTTT.

This clone was observed a single time. This chain links TRBV7-2 with TRBJ1-2; perhaps TRBD1 as D (5 bases). This CDR3 contains 16 residues. V lost 1 base to trimming and J lost 1 base, with 13 bases between them. CDR1 is SGHTA, CDR2 FQGNSA, per germline. This CDR3 is CASSLEPWGDNYGYTF. In DNA form, the CDR3 reads TGTGCCAGCAGCTTAGAACCATGGGGGGATAACTATGGCTACACCTTC.

This clone showed up just a few times. This sequence joins TRBV9 and TRBJ1-6, with 10 bases matching TRBD1. The CDR3 is 14 amino acids. Germline V gene lookup returns CDR1 SGDLS and CDR2 YYNGEE. V shed 5 bases and J 8 bases; nucleotides not matched to a gene: 4. In DNA form, the CDR3 reads TGTGCCAGCAGAAGAGGACAGGGGGATTCACCCCTCCACTTT. Amino acid sequence: CASRRGQGDSPLHF.

The chain carries TRBV2 and TRBJ2-5; 9 positions agree with TRBD2. Germline V gene data show CDR1 as SNHLY and CDR2 as FYNNEI. J was trimmed by 1 base and V by 4 bases; bases with no gene match: 7. The CDR3 sequence is 16 residues long. DNA of the CDR3: TGTGCCAGCAGTGTTGGGCTAGCGGGGCCCCAAGAGACCCAGTACTTC. Residues: CASSVGLAGPQETQYF.

The chain carries TRBV4-1 and TRBJ2-1, with D possibly matching TRBD1 (5 bases). The V gene lost 6 bases and the J gene lost 10 bases, with 16 bases spanning the gap. This CDR3 is 13 amino acids long. CDR1 is MGHRA and CDR2 is YSYEKL in the germline V gene. DNA for the CDR3: TGCGCCAGCAGTAGACCCCTGGGGCCCGAGCAGTTCTTC. Encoded protein: CASSRPLGPEQFF.

This clone was recorded once. The chain uses TRBV21-1 and TRBJ2-2; TRBD1, the table's D call, lacks a check against the DNA. TRBV21-1 represents a pseudogene. The CDR3 covers 20 residues. CDR3 in amino acids: CASSAPWDRERGEHTGELFF. The CDR3 bases are TGTGCCAGCAGCGCGCCGTGGGACAGGGAGAGGGGGGAGCACACCGGGGAGCTGTTTTTT.

This clone was observed a single time. V gene TRBV18 combines with J gene TRBJ1-2; TRBD1 matches at 7 bases. Losses at the gene ends were 0 bases for V and 9 bases for J; bases not matched to a gene: 7. Germline values: CDR1 KGHSH, CDR2 LQKENI. This CDR3 spans 14 amino acids. CDR3 sequence reads: CASSPPSTGLSYTF. CDR3 bases: TGTGCCAGCTCACCACCTTCGACAGGGTTAAGCTACACCTTC.

J is TRBJ2-5 and V is TRBV30, with 11 bases matching TRBD1. The end of the DNA aligns better with TRBJ2-7, so the J call may be wrong. The CDR3 is made up of 16 amino acids. CDR1 and CDR2 from the germline V gene are GTSNPN and SVGIG (reference sequence). The CDR3 DNA sequence: TGTGCCTGGAGTGCGTTTGGACAGGGGGCTGGATACGAGCAGTACTTC. Its translation is CAWSAFGQGAGYEQYF.

J is TRBJ2-7 and V is TRBV5-6; a weak D match, TRBD1 (5 bases). Germline V gene lookup returns CDR1 SGHDT and CDR2 YYEEEE. V was cut by 3 bases and J by 0 bases, with 10 bases left in between. The CDR3 extends over 14 amino acids. CDR3: CASSYPTASYEQYF. In DNA form, the CDR3 reads TGTGCCAGCAGCTATCCGACAGCCTCCTACGAGCAGTACTTC.